Listed here are 4 T cell receptor beta chains from one sample, sequenced in a study of control samples from healthy donors and cancer patients. TCRdb's copy holds only in-frame clones and misses some; the assay was immunoSEQ multiplex PCR. Of about 140,000 clones in the sample, roughly nine tenths were seen once. The sample comprised blood. These receptors were collected from a man younger than 35 in good health.

This chain links TRBV7-9 with TRBJ2-7; 7 nucleotides agree with TRBD1. CDR3 length equals 15 residues. V was clipped by 5 bases and J by 3 bases; unmatched bases: 10. CDR1 and CDR2 (germline): SEHNR, FQNEAQ (reference sequence). CDR3 DNA: TGTGCCAGCAGCGGAAGCTGGGACAGTCTCTACGAGCAGTACTTC. The encoded protein is CASSGSWDSLYEQYF. The whole variable domain, remainder taken from reference TRBV7-9 and TRBJ2-7, is DTGVSQNPRHKITKRGQNVTFRCDPISEHNRLYWYRQTLGQGPEFLTYFQNEAQLEKSRLLSDRFSAERPKGSFSTLEIQRTEQGDSAMYLCASSGSWDSLYEQYFGPGTRLTVT.

The J gene is TRBJ2-5, the V gene TRBV9, with D unresolved. This CDR3 is 14 amino acids long. Germline CDR1 reads SGDLS; CDR2 reads YYNGEE. V was pared by 0 bases and J by 1 base, with 7 bases between. Written as DNA, the CDR3 is TGTGCCAGCAGCGTAGAAGGGATCCAAGAGACCCAGTACTTC. It codes for CASSVEGIQETQYF.

The chain carries TRBV9 and TRBJ2-5, with TRBD1 as a possible D gene (5 bases). CDR3 size: 14 residues. The germline V gene encodes CDR1 SGDLS and CDR2 YYNGEE. V lost 0 bases and J 2 bases, leaving 8 bases between the germline ends. This chain's CDR3 is CASSVGNRQETQYF. The CDR3 nucleotides read TGTGCCAGCAGCGTAGGGAACAGGCAAGAGACCCAGTACTTC.

This chain links TRBV2 with TRBJ1-6; D gene uncertain. The CDR3 contains 16 residues. The germline V and J ends were trimmed by 7 bases and 0 bases, with 13 bases remaining between them. Germline V gives CDR1 SNHLY, CDR2 FYNNEI. The CDR3 protein is CASIVRTSSYNSPLHF. In DNA form, the CDR3 reads TGTGCCAGCATCGTCAGGACGAGCTCCTATAATTCACCCCTCCACTTT.